This entry lists 31 T cell receptor beta chains sequenced from one sample in a study of blood T cell repertoires in COVID-19. Produced via immunoSEQ multiplex PCR; TCRdb's table is partial and in-frame only. Of fewer than 400,000 clones in the sample, 89% were seen once. What was sequenced was peripheral blood. The receptors shown here come from a woman aged 25 to 39 with COVID-19, enrolled during active disease.

The V call is TRBV6-2 or TRBV6-3, the J call TRBJ1-2; 8 bases match TRBD1. V shed 4 bases and J 5 bases; nucleotides not matched to a gene: 9. CDR3 length: 15 amino acids. Germline lookup yields CDR1 MNHEY and CDR2 SVGEGT. In DNA, the CDR3 is TGTGCCAGCAGTTCGACAGGGGCGGCCTTTTATGGCTACACCTTC. Translating it yields CASSSTGAAFYGYTF.

The chain combines TRBV2 with TRBJ1-5, with 9 bases fitting TRBD1. Unmatched junction bases numbered 2, after V lost 5 bases and J lost 0 bases. The germline V gene encodes CDR1 SNHLY and CDR2 FYNNEI. This CDR3 has 15 amino acids. CDR3 region: CASSWDRASNQPQHF. CDR3 DNA: TGTGCCAGCAGTTGGGACAGGGCTAGCAATCAGCCCCAGCATTTT.

Only one count was recorded for this clone. This chain links TRBV28 with TRBJ2-1, with 8 nucleotides matching TRBD1. The CDR3 is 15 amino acids. Germline trimming cut 3 bases from V and 4 bases from J; bases unmatched to any gene: 5. Germline CDR1 and CDR2: MDHEN and SYDVKM. CDR3 sequence reads: CASSFSGTGYNEQFF. The DNA of the CDR3 is TGTGCCAGCAGTTTTTCCGGGACAGGATACAATGAGCAGTTCTTC.

The chain carries TRBV12-3 or TRBV12-4 and TRBJ1-1; D remains unclear. The CDR3 length is 13 residues. The ends were cut back, 1 base at V and 1 base at J, with 4 bases in the middle. CDR3 DNA sequence: TGTGCCAGCAGTTTAGTTCAGAACACTGAAGCTTTCTTT. Translated, it gives CASSLVQNTEAFF.

The V gene is TRBV2, the J gene TRBJ1-4; 8 positions agree with TRBD1. This CDR3 region has 15 residues. The junction had 3 bases not matched to a gene; V was cut back by 3 bases and J by 3 bases. Germline loops: CDR1 SNHLY, CDR2 FYNNEI. The CDR3 bases are TGTGCCAGCAGTGACAGGGGGCAATCTAATGAAAAACTGTTTTTT. Residues: CASSDRGQSNEKLFF. Filled out from reference TRBV2 and TRBJ1-4, the complete variable domain reads EPEVTQTPSHQVTQMGQEVILRCVPISNHLYFYWYRQILGQKVEFLVSFYNNEISEKSEIFDDQFSVERPDGSNFTLKIRSTKLEDSAMYFCASSDRGQSNEKLFFGSGTQLSVL.

This clone was seen a few times. The genes are TRBV7-2 and TRBJ1-5; TRBD1 agrees at 8 bases. V lost 6 bases and J lost 7; bases outside the gene matches: 5. The CDR3 consists of 13 residues. Germline-derived CDR1 and CDR2 are SGHTA and FQGNSA. In nucleotides, the CDR3 is TGTGCCAGCAGTTTACAGGGGGGACAGCCCCAGCATTTT. Amino acid sequence: CASSLQGGQPQHF.

The chain employs TRBV18 and TRBJ1-1; D gene ambiguous. The CDR3 extends over 12 amino acids. The V and J ends lost 6 bases and 2 bases respectively, with 7 bases between them. The germline V gene has CDR1 KGHSH and CDR2 LQKENI. The CDR3 nucleotides are TGTGCCAGCTCTCCGGGAAACACTGAAGCTTTCTTT. Its translation is CASSPGNTEAFF. Based on the CDR3 plus reference TRBV18 and TRBJ1-1, the full variable domain is NAGVMQNPRHLVRRRGQEARLRCSPMKGHSHVYWYRQLPEEGLKFMVYLQKENIIDESGMPKERFSAEFPKEGPSILRIQQVVRGDSAAYFCASSPGNTEAFFGQGTRLTVV.

The chain is built from TRBV19 and TRBJ2-1; tentative D call: TRBD2 (6 bases). Trimming pared 4 bases from V and 1 base from J, leaving 14 bases between. The CDR3 is made up of 16 amino acids. Germline CDR1 reads LNHDA; CDR2 reads SQIVND (reference sequence). In nucleotides, the CDR3 is TGTGCCAGTAGTAGGGGGGAGGTGGGGTCCTACAATGAGCAGTTCTTC. Translation gives CASSRGEVGSYNEQFF.

This chain links TRBV4-2 with TRBJ2-7; 9 nucleotides line up with TRBD1. J gave up 5 bases and V 4 bases, and 6 bases lay outside the gene matches. CDR1 is LGHNA and CDR2 is YNFKEQ in the germline V gene. The CDR3 loop spans 14 amino acids. CDR3 in amino acids: CASSPGQGFDEQYF. In nucleotides, the CDR3 is TGTGCCAGCAGCCCGGGACAGGGTTTTGACGAGCAGTACTTC.

The chain employs TRBV7-3 and TRBJ2-3; D may be TRBD1 (5 bases). Germline CDR1 reads SGHTA; CDR2 reads FQGTGA. The CDR3 extends over 13 amino acids. Between the trimmed V and J ends, which lost 5 bases and 5 bases, there was a span of 11 bases. CDR3 in amino acids: CASSPNGQDTQYF. CDR3 DNA sequence: TGTGCCAGCAGCCCAAACGGACAAGATACGCAGTATTTT.

The J gene is TRBJ1-4, the V gene TRBV4-3, with D possibly being TRBD1 (5 bases). The CDR3 covers 17 residues. Germline values: CDR1 LGHNA, CDR2 YSLEER. V was cut by 0 bases and J by 1 base, with 12 bases left in between. The CDR3 region has the DNA TGCGCCAGCAGCCAAGATAGGCCCGGGGGAACTAATGAAAAACTGTTTTTT. Its protein product is CASSQDRPGGTNEKLFF.

V and J are TRBV6-5 and TRBJ1-2; D is uncertain. In germline, CDR1 is MNHEY, CDR2 SVGAGI. CDR3 length: 14 amino acids. V lost 0 bases, J lost 8 bases, and 13 bases lay in between. The CDR3 loop reads CASSYSRAGGGYTF. CDR3 in DNA: TGTGCCAGCAGTTACTCGAGGGCGGGTGGGGGCTACACCTTC.

The chain joins TRBV19 to TRBJ1-5, with TRBD1 as a possible D gene (6 bases). Trimming cost V 3 bases and J 6 bases, with 12 bases left between them. This CDR3 has 14 amino acids. Per germline, CDR1 LNHDA and CDR2 SQIVND (reference sequence). The CDR3 here is CASSIPGDIQPQHF. For the CDR3, the DNA is TGTGCCAGTAGTATTCCAGGGGATATTCAGCCCCAGCATTTT.

The rearrangement uses TRBV11-2 and TRBJ2-2; 11 positions agree with TRBD2. CDR3 length: 17 amino acids. Germline V gene lookup returns CDR1 SGHAT and CDR2 FQNNGV. Germline trimming cut 0 bases from V and 1 base from J; bases unmatched to any gene: 1. CDR3 in amino acids: CASSLDSGGENTGELFF. In DNA, the CDR3 is TGTGCCAGCAGCTTAGATAGCGGGGGGGAGAACACCGGGGAGCTGTTTTTT.

This chain connects TRBV19 to TRBJ2-7; 11 nucleotides match TRBD1. Germline CDR1 LNHDA, CDR2 SQIVND (reference sequence). With V trimmed by 5 bases and J by 4 bases, 13 bases remained unmatched. This CDR3 region has 17 residues. The CDR3 DNA sequence: TGTGCCAGTAGTCCCACCGGACAGGGGGCATCCCATTACGAGCAGTACTTC. Translating it yields CASSPTGQGASHYEQYF.

The V and J genes are TRBV5-4 and TRBJ1-2, with 7 nucleotides matching TRBD1. V gave up 5 bases and J gave up 4 bases; unmatched junction bases: 11. There are 15 residues in the CDR3. Germline CDR1 SGHNT, CDR2 YYREEE (reference sequence). CDR3: CASSPSWTGGYGYTF. The CDR3 DNA sequence: TGTGCCAGCAGTCCTAGTTGGACAGGCGGCTATGGCTACACCTTC.

The chain uses TRBV9 and TRBJ1-4, with TRBD1 matching over 7 bases. The CDR3 is 15 residues long. Germline trimming cut 3 bases from V and 0 bases from J; bases unmatched to any gene: 2. Germline V gives CDR1 SGDLS, CDR2 YYNGEE. CDR3 sequence (DNA): TGTGCCAGCAGCGCCGACAGGGCAACTAATGAAAAACTGTTTTTT. The encoded protein is CASSADRATNEKLFF.

The chain employs TRBV5-6 and TRBJ1-3, with D perhaps matching TRBD1 (6 bases). Looked up from germline, CDR1 is SGHDT and CDR2 is YYEEEE. Trimming removed 0 bases from V and 0 bases from J, with 10 bases in between. The CDR3 is 16 amino acids. Here the CDR3 DNA reads TGTGCCAGCAGCTTGGCCAGGGGTTACTCTGGAAACACCATATATTTT. It encodes CASSLARGYSGNTIYF.

The genes are TRBV15 and TRBJ1-6, with D perhaps TRBD1 (5 bases). The germline gives CDR1 LNHNV, CDR2 YYDKDF (reference sequence). This CDR3 comprises 16 residues. Trimming took off 0 bases at V and 7 bases at J, with 13 bases between the two ends. The CDR3 DNA is TGTGCCACCAGCAGAGATGCTAGGAGGGGAAATTCACCCCTCCACTTT. It yields the protein CATSRDARRGNSPLHF.

This clone appeared a few times. Other DNA sequences of this sample code for an identical CDR3. The V gene is TRBV19, the J gene TRBJ2-7, with D perhaps matching TRBD1 (5 bases). This CDR3 has 13 residues. Between the trimmed V and J ends, which lost 3 bases and 3 bases, there was a span of 9 bases. Germline assignment: CDR1 LNHDA and CDR2 SQIVND (reference sequence). CDR3 sequence reads: CASSIGQGYEQYV. For the CDR3, the DNA is TGTGCCAGTAGTATTGGGCAGGGCTACGAGCAGTACGTC.

The chain joins TRBV6-5 to TRBJ1-2, with 11 nucleotides matching TRBD1. V gave up 0 bases and J gave up 7 bases; unmatched junction bases: 4. Germline V gene data show CDR1 as MNHEY and CDR2 as SVGAGI. This CDR3 has 15 amino acids. CDR3 DNA: TGTGCCAGCAGTTACTCCCCCGGGACAGGGGGTGGCTACACCTTC. As protein: CASSYSPGTGGGYTF.

The chain employs TRBV2 and TRBJ1-1, with D possibly matching TRBD1 (5 bases). This CDR3 has 14 amino acids. Germline V gene lookup returns CDR1 SNHLY and CDR2 FYNNEI. Trimming shortened V by 7 bases and J by 0 bases, and 12 bases separated the two germline ends. The CDR3 DNA reads as TGTGCCAGCATCCCGCAGGGCGTGAACACTGAAGCTTTCTTT. Its translation: CASIPQGVNTEAFF.

The chain recombines TRBV3-1 (or the pseudogene TRBV3-2) with TRBJ2-3; D is perhaps TRBD1 (5 bases). V gave up 5 bases and J gave up 3 bases, with 18 bases separating them. CDR1 and CDR2 from the germline V gene are LGHDT and YNNKEL (reference sequence). CDR3 length: 16 residues. CDR3 DNA: TGTGCCAGCAGCGACCGGACACGGAAGGGTACAGATACGCAGTATTTT. Its translation is CASSDRTRKGTDTQYF.

The V gene is TRBV24-1, the J gene TRBJ1-1; D is ambiguous. The CDR3 sequence is 11 residues long. CDR1 is KGHDR and CDR2 is SFDVKD in the germline V gene. Trimming shortened V by 10 bases and J by 4 bases, and 9 bases separated the two germline ends. CDR3 nucleotides: TGTGCCACGCAGCTAGGCACTGAAGCTTTCTTT. Translation gives CATQLGTEAFF.

The V call is TRBV21-1, the J call TRBJ2-7; TRBD2, the table's D call, was not compared with the DNA. TRBV21-1 corresponds to a pseudogene. The CDR3 consists of 13 residues. In DNA, the CDR3 is TGTGCCAGCAGCAGAGGGATCACCTACGAGCAGTACGTC. This gives the protein CASSRGITYEQYV.

This clone was detected a few times. The chain couples TRBV2 to TRBJ1-4, with 10 bases matching TRBD1. Per germline, CDR1 SNHLY and CDR2 FYNNEI. V gave up 6 bases and J gave up 8 bases; unmatched junction bases: 3. CDR3 length: 13 amino acids. The CDR3 nucleotides read TGTGCCAGCAGCGGGACAGGGGAAGAAAAACTGTTTTTT. It translates to CASSGTGEEKLFF. The full variable domain, with the rest looked up from reference TRBV2 and TRBJ1-4, is EPEVTQTPSHQVTQMGQEVILRCVPISNHLYFYWYRQILGQKVEFLVSFYNNEISEKSEIFDDQFSVERPDGSNFTLKIRSTKLEDSAMYFCASSGTGEEKLFFGSGTQLSVL.

This clone was seen once. The chain recombines TRBV24-1 with TRBJ1-4; D unresolved. The CDR3 extends over 15 amino acids. Germline V gives CDR1 KGHDR, CDR2 SFDVKD. V lost 3 bases and J 8 bases, leaving 15 bases between the germline ends. The CDR3 sequence is CATSDTRAPREKLFF. In DNA, the CDR3 is TGTGCCACCAGTGATACGAGGGCTCCTCGGGAAAAACTGTTTTTT.

The rearrangement links TRBV24-1 to TRBJ1-1, with a possible D match to TRBD1 (5 bases). Trimming took off 3 bases at V and 4 bases at J, with 14 bases between the two ends. This CDR3 has 15 residues. Per germline, CDR1 KGHDR and CDR2 SFDVKD. CDR3 nucleotide sequence: TGTGCCACCAGTGATGGTACAGGTCTGGGCACTGAAGCTTTCTTT. This sequence encodes CATSDGTGLGTEAFF.

This clone has a single count. The gene calls are TRBV15 and TRBJ1-1; D not certain. CDR1 and CDR2 (germline): LNHNV, YYDKDF (reference sequence). CDR3 length: 13 residues. Trimming left V 1 base short and J 1 base short, with 4 bases between. Here the CDR3 reads CATSRVGNTEAFF. The CDR3 DNA sequence: TGTGCCACCAGCAGAGTCGGGAACACTGAAGCTTTCTTT.

This clone was recorded only once. The chain joins TRBV7-9 to TRBJ2-5; tentative D call: TRBD1 (6 bases). The CDR3 covers 13 residues. Per the germline V gene, CDR1 is SEHNR and CDR2 is FQNEAQ (reference sequence). V was shortened by 5 bases and J by 5 bases, with 12 bases between the two germline ends. The CDR3 DNA reads as TGTGCCAGCAGCGCCAGGGGTTTGGAGACCCAGTACTTC. Its protein is CASSARGLETQYF.

This clone was detected a few times. The chain uses TRBV7-9 and TRBJ1-2; D is undetermined. Per the germline V gene, CDR1 is SEHNR and CDR2 is FQNEAQ (reference sequence). The CDR3 totals 14 residues. V was shortened by 2 bases and J by 5 bases, with 12 bases between the two germline ends. The CDR3, as DNA: TGTGCCAGCAGCTTAAGTACGGAACTATATGGCTACACCTTC. Its protein is CASSLSTELYGYTF.